Following are 13 T cell receptor beta chains from one sample sequenced in a study of early T cells in non-severe SARS-CoV-2 infection. MiXCR was run by TCRdb on the 5' RACE reads, yielding one entry per CDR3 protein. The data hold some 40,000 distinct CDR3 sequences, with 5% to 6% observed a single time. The specimen was whole blood. The source of these receptors is an adult who was a healthcare worker with PCR-confirmed SARS-CoV-2 infection or an uninfected control (not recorded which).

In this sample, this clonotype turned up many times. The chain has TRBV19 and TRBJ2-7; 14 positions agree with TRBD2. CDR1 is LNHDA and CDR2 is SQIVND in the germline V gene (reference sequence). Trimming at V came to 4 bases and at J to 2 bases, leaving 4 bases not matched to a gene. This CDR3 contains 16 residues. CDR3 residues: CASSSQGLAGAYEQYF. CDR3 sequence (DNA): TGTGCCAGTAGTAGCCAGGGACTAGCGGGAGCCTACGAGCAGTACTTC.

This clonotype was seen repeatedly, ten times or more. V and J are TRBV7-9 and TRBJ2-1; D is unclear. The CDR3 sequence is 11 residues long. The germline CDR1 and CDR2 sequences are SEHNR and FQNEAQ (reference sequence). The V gene lost 5 bases and the J gene lost 10 bases, with 9 bases spanning the gap. CDR3 nucleotides: TGTGCCAGCAGCCAACCTGGGGAGCAGTTCTTC. Translated: CASSQPGEQFF.

This clonotype was detected many times. The chain uses TRBV7-6 and TRBJ2-3; D gene ambiguous. CDR1 is SGHVS and CDR2 is FNYEAQ in the germline V gene. The CDR3 is 15 residues long. Deletions cut 2 bases from V and 2 bases from J, with 11 bases between. The CDR3, as DNA: TGTGCCAGCAGCTTAACCCAGCAGACCACAGATACGCAGTATTTT. Residues: CASSLTQQTTDTQYF.

This clonotype showed up just a few times. This sequence joins TRBV19 and TRBJ2-5, with a tentative D call TRBD1 (6 bases). Trimming took off 7 bases at V and 5 bases at J, with 14 bases between the two ends. Germline V gene lookup returns CDR1 LNHDA and CDR2 SQIVND (reference sequence). This CDR3 is 13 amino acids long. The CDR3 region is CASTPTGLETQYF. The CDR3 nucleotides are TGTGCCAGTACTCCGACAGGCTTGGAGACCCAGTACTTC.

There are many counts of this clonotype. The chain has TRBV14 and TRBJ2-3; D not certain. Trimming shortened V by 3 bases and J by 6 bases, and 16 bases separated the two germline ends. The CDR3 totals 15 residues. The germline gives CDR1 SGHDN, CDR2 FVKESK. In nucleotides, the CDR3 is TGTGCCAGCAGCCATGTCGGAGACGACGGGGATACGCAGTATTTT. This gives the protein CASSHVGDDGDTQYF.

This clonotype has a handful of counts. The chain uses TRBV18 and TRBJ2-5, with a weak D call TRBD2 (6 bases). The CDR3 length is 14 residues. V lost 0 bases, J lost 4 bases, and 9 bases lay in between. Germline-derived CDR1 and CDR2 are KGHSH and LQKENI. The CDR3, as DNA: TGTGCCAGCTCACCACCAGGAGGGCTAGAGACCCAGTACTTC. Protein: CASSPPGGLETQYF.

The table lists this clonotype with many counts. The gene calls are TRBV13 and TRBJ1-5; no clear D. CDR3 length: 13 residues. With 0 bases removed from V and 5 bases from J, the gap between germline ends came to 5 bases. Germline-derived CDR1 and CDR2 are PRHDT and FYEKMQ (reference sequence). In DNA form, the CDR3 reads TGTGCCAGCAGCTTAGGTGCGGATCAGCCCCAGCATTTT. It yields the protein CASSLGADQPQHF.

This clonotype was counted at least ten times. The rearrangement links TRBV7-2 to TRBJ1-2; TRBD1 is a possible D gene (5 bases). Germline CDR1 SGHTA, CDR2 FQGNSA. This CDR3 contains 15 residues. V lost 3 bases to trimming and J lost 0 bases, with 11 bases between them. The CDR3 region is CASSFTLGPNYGYTF. The CDR3, as DNA: TGTGCCAGCAGCTTCACACTGGGGCCTAACTATGGCTACACCTTC.

This rearrangement joins TRBV5-6 to TRBJ1-5; TRBD1 matches at 10 bases. Trimming cost V 4 bases and J 6 bases; bases outside gene matches: 10. This CDR3 region has 16 residues. CDR1 is SGHDT, CDR2 YYEEEE, per germline. CDR3 loop: CASSEMTGGEGQPQHF. In DNA, the CDR3 is TGTGCCAGCAGCGAGATGACAGGGGGCGAAGGTCAGCCCCAGCATTTT.

This clonotype was counted at least ten times. CDR3 protein: CASSLDALGLEQYF. In DNA, the CDR3 is TGTGCCAGCAGCTTAGATGCATTGGGACTCGAGCAGTACTTC. The rearrangement uses TRBV11-2 and TRBJ2-7; D perhaps matches TRBD2 (6 bases). Germline V gene lookup returns CDR1 SGHAT and CDR2 FQNNGV. The V gene lost 0 bases and the J gene lost 6 bases, with 12 bases spanning the gap. CDR3 length: 14 amino acids.

In its sample, this clonotype was seen many times. V and J are TRBV6-5 and TRBJ2-7, with 12 bases aligning to TRBD2. With V trimmed by 0 bases and J by 4 bases, 4 bases remained unmatched. Germline CDR1 reads MNHEY; CDR2 reads SVGAGI. The CDR3 totals 16 residues. The CDR3 DNA reads as TGTGCCAGCAGTTACTCGACTAGCGGGAGAGGGTACGAGCAGTACTTC. It encodes CASSYSTSGRGYEQYF.

The table lists this clonotype with many counts. J is TRBJ2-1 and V is TRBV5-1; possibly TRBD2 for D (5 bases). CDR1 is SGHRS, CDR2 YFSETQ, per germline. Trimming removed 0 bases from V and 2 bases from J, with 15 bases in between. CDR3 length equals 17 residues. The DNA for the CDR3 is TGCGCCAGCAGCTTGGGTGGGCTAGCTCGAGCCTACAATGAGCAGTTCTTC. Its protein is CASSLGGLARAYNEQFF.

The table lists this clonotype with many counts. CDR3 DNA: TGTGCCAGCAGTCAGACGGGAGCTTACAATGAGCAGTTCTTC. Amino acids: CASSQTGAYNEQFF. The chain couples TRBV7-9 to TRBJ2-1, with D possibly matching TRBD2 (6 bases). CDR1 and CDR2 from the germline V gene are SEHNR and FQNEAQ (reference sequence). CDR3 length: 14 residues. Trimming shortened V by 6 bases and J by 4 bases, and 13 bases separated the two germline ends.